The sequence of this T cell receptor (beta chain) was determined in a study of Graves' ophthalmopathy and Graves' hyperthyroidism. CDR3 size: 14 residues. Trimming removed 4 bases at V and 3 bases at J, with 11 bases between. The germline gives CDR1 LNHDA, CDR2 SQIVND (reference sequence). Scientists amplified the TCR beta CDR3 regions from RNA transcripts. In the first round, RT-PCR was carried out with HTBI primers, and a multiplex PCR formed the second round. Each CDR3 protein gets one entry after TCRdb re-called the multiplex PCR reads with MiXCR. The repertoire includes over 650,000 distinct CDR3 sequences, roughly two fifths of them detected once, and over 2.5% sits in the top ten.

Sequencing input: peripheral blood. The clonotype comes from an adult man with Graves' ophthalmopathy. This chain joins TRBV19 and TRBJ2-3; D is undetermined. As DNA, the CDR3 is TGTGCCAGTAGTACTCGGTATACTACAGATACGCAGTATTTT. Its translation is CASSTRYTTDTQYF.